This TCR beta chain comes out of a study of T cells in Graves' hyperthyroidism and ophthalmopathy. Study as a whole: Peripheral blood samples were taken at initial diagnosis, prior to any treatment.

Turning to this clonotype: Its antigen is unknown.

After removal of 1 base from V and 9 bases from J, the junction contained 10 bases not matched to a gene. Per germline, CDR1 LNHDA and CDR2 SQIVND (reference sequence). This CDR3 has 15 amino acids. Clinical symptoms, serum thyroxine, TRAb, thyroid ultrasound and orbital computed tomography established diagnosis. Researchers amplified the TCR beta CDR3 regions from RNA transcripts. RT-PCR in the first round (using the HTBI primer set) targeted the TCR CDR3. In TCRdb, the multiplex PCR reads were re-called with MiXCR into one record per CDR3 protein. The table lists around 690,000 distinct CDR3 sequences, roughly 20% of them singletons. Notes on the study in general: Stable hyperthyroidism was told apart from ophthalmopathy by a model built on 13 V-J features. The model anticipated ophthalmopathy a median about six months pre-onset.

The chain recombines TRBV19 with TRBJ2-7; 9 nucleotides match TRBD2. Sequencing used blood. This sequence originates from a man aged 25-45 years with Graves' ophthalmopathy. This chain's CDR3 is CASSIARREGRGQYF. The CDR3 DNA reads TGTGCCAGTAGTATAGCGCGGCGGGAGGGACGGGGGCAGTACTTC.